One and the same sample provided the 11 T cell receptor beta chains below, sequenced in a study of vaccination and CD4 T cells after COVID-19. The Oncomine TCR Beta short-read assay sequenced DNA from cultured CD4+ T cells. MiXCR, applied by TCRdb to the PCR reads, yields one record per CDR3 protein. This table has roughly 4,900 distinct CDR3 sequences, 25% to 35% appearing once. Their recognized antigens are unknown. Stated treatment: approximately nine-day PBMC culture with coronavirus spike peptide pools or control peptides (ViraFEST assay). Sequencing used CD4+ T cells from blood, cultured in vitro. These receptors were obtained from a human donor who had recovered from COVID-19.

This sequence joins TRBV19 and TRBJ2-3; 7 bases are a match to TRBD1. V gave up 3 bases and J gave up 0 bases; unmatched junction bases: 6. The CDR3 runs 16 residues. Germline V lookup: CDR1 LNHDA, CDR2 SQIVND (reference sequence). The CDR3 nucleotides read TGTGCCAGTAGTATCCGACAGGGACCTAGCACAGATACGCAGTATTTT. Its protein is CASSIRQGPSTDTQYF.

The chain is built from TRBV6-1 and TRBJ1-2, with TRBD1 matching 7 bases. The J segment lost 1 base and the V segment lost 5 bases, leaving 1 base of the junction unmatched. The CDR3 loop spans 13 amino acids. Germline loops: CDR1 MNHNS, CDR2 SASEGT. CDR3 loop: CASSRDSNYGYTF. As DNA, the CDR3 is TGTGCCAGCAGTCGGGACAGTAACTATGGCTACACCTTC.

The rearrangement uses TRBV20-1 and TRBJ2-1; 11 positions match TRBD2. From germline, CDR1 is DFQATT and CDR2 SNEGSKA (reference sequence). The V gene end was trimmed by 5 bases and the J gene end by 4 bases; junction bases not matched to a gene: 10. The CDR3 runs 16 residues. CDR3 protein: CSAGGVLAGGYNEQFF. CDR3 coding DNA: TGCAGTGCTGGAGGGGTTCTAGCGGGGGGTTACAATGAGCAGTTCTTC.

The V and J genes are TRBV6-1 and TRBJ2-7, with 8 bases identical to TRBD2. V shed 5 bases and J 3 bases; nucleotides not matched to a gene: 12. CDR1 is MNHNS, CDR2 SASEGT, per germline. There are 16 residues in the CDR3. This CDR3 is CASSPTGREWGYEQYF. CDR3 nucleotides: TGTGCCAGCAGTCCCACCGGGAGGGAGTGGGGCTACGAGCAGTACTTC.

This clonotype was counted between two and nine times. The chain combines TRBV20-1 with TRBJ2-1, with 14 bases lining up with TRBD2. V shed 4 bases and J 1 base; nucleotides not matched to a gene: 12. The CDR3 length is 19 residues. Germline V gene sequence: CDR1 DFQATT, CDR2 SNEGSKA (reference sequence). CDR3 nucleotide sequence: TGCAGTGCTATCAAACTAGGACTAGCGGGAGGTCCTTCCTACAATGAGCAGTTCTTC. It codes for CSAIKLGLAGGPSYNEQFF.

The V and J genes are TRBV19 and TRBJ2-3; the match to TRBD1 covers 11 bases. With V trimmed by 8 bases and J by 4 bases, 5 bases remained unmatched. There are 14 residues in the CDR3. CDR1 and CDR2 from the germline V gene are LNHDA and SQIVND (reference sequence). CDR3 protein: CASRDRGSSDTQYF. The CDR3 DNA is TGTGCCAGTCGGGACAGGGGGAGTTCAGATACGCAGTATTTT.

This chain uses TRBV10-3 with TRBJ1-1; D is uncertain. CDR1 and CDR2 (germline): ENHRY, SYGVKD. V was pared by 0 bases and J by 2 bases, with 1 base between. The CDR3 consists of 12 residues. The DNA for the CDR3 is TGTGCCATCAGTGAGTCCAACACTGAAGCTTTCTTT. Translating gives CAISESNTEAFF.

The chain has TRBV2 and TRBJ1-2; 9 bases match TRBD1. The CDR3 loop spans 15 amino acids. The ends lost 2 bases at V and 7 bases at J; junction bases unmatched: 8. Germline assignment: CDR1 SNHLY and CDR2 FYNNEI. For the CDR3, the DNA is TGTGCCAGCAGTGAACTGGGGACAGGGAGGGGTGGCTACACCTTC. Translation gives CASSELGTGRGGYTF.

The CDR3 coding sequence is TGCGCCAGCAGCCAAGGCATTCCTAGGACTAGCGGTATGCCCCAGTACTTC. Translated: CASSQGIPRTSGMPQYF. This sequence joins TRBV4-1 and TRBJ2-5, with 10 bases matching TRBD2. The CDR3 runs 17 residues. CDR1 is MGHRA, CDR2 YSYEKL, per germline. The ends lost 1 base at V and 9 bases at J; junction bases unmatched: 14.

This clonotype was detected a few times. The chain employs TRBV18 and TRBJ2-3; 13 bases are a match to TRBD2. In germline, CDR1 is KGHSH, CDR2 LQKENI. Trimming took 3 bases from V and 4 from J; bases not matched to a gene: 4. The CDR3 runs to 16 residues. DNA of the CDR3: TGTGCCAGCTCACCGGGACTAGCGGGAACTGCAGATACGCAGTATTTT. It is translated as CASSPGLAGTADTQYF.

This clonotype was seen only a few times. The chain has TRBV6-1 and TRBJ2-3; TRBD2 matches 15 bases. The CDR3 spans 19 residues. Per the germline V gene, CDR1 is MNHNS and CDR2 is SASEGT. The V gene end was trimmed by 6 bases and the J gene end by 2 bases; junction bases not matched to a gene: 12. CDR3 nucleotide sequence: TGTGCCAGCAGCCAACCCCCGGGACTAGCGGGGGGATACACAGATACGCAGTATTTT. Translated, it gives CASSQPPGLAGGYTDTQYF.